This TCR beta chain was profiled in a study of CD8 T cells in ankylosing spondylitis (dated by TCRdb to about 2017). In the study overall: The study set out to find disease-linked TCR variants by profiling T cell receptor beta repertoires in ankylosing spondylitis patients and healthy donors. The full study cohort was made up of 25 ankylosing spondylitis patients and fewer than 120 healthy donors. Samples of peripheral blood were taken, and for ankylosing spondylitis patients, synovial fluid was collected as well. The investigation overall reported the following: A CD8+ phenotype was shown by the disease-linked clones, which were found at relatively low frequencies in peripheral blood. The disease-linked clones were reported as significantly enriched in matched synovial fluid samples from ankylosing spondylitis patients. Blood from ankylosing spondylitis patients appeared to be characterized by a TCR beta motif made up of under ten highly homologous amino acid variants. Some motif variants had previously been reported in the synovial fluid and blood of reactive arthritis patients, which suggests shared mechanisms of disease initiation.

This clonotype was seen repeatedly, ten times or more. The antigen it binds to is not known. Qualities for individual bases were not recorded, and no much larger clone is one base off. Reads for this sample came from an Illumina HiSeq 2500. TCR beta libraries were prepared by quantitative 5'-RACE with molecular barcodes. The original methods were these. To identify disease-linked TCR variants, a new computational method was used, one built on a probabilistic model of VDJ rearrangement. TCRdb handled the public reads itself, with Q25 trimming in fastp and clone calling in MiXCR, and kept productive beta chains. Every distinct CDR3 protein forms one entry, paired with its most common genes and DNA. In this record, the V and J calls reflect TCRdb's handling and not the investigators' own analysis. The sample table shows more than 500,000 distinct CDR3 sequences, and approximately 5.3% are seen once. Roughly 3.5% of the sample belongs to the ten largest clones.

The sequencing input was blood, either unsorted or a sorted T cell fraction (not recorded which). The TCR sequence derives from a male donor with ankylosing spondylitis.

Here the CDR3 is given as CASSLRQDNEQFF. The DNA reads TGCGCCAGCAGCTTGCGGCAAGACAATGAGCAGTTCTTC. The V and J segments used are TRBV5-1 and TRBJ2-1; confidence is insufficient to name the D gene. V is cut by 1 base and J by 5 bases, and the space between the germline ends is 7 bases. The cysteine opens and the phenylalanine closes a CDR3 of 13 amino acids. Only the CDR3 part of the read is kept: 39 bases, read in frame from the first base. The germline V gene supplies CDR1 SGHRS and CDR2 YFSETQ.